The table lists the clone carrying this TCR beta chain with many counts. The antigen is not known. The data derive from a study of identical twins. The study, taken as a whole, reports: In cord blood, abundant beta clonotypes had fewer insertions; memory showed no trend. The authors noted that invariant MAIT and iNKT cells could partly confound zero-insertion analyses.

TCRdb redid the calling of the 5' RACE reads with MiXCR, one entry per CDR3 protein. Seen here are hundreds of thousands of distinct CDR3 sequences, 6.1% observed once, and the top ten hold around 2%. V was pared by 4 bases and J by 1 base, with 8 bases between. The CDR3 extends over 15 amino acids. Germline CDR1 and CDR2: MNHEY and SVGAGI. Sequencing used naive T cells sorted from blood. The chain joins TRBV6-5 to TRBJ2-6, with D perhaps TRBD1 or TRBD2 (5 bases each). The TCR comes from a man between 18 and 29 years old in good health. CDR3 DNA sequence: TGTGCCAGCAGTTTGGGGGAGTCTGGGGCCAACGTCCTGACTTTC. Protein sequence: CASSLGESGANVLTF.